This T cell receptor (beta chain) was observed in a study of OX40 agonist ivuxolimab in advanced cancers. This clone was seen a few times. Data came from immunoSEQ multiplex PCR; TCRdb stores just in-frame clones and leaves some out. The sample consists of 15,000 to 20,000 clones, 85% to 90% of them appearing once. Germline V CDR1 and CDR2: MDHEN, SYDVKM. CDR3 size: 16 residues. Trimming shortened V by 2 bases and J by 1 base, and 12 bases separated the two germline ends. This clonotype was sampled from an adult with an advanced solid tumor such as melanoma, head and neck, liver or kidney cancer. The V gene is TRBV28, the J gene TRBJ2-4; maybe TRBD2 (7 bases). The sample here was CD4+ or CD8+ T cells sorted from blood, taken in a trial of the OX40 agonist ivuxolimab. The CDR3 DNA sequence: TGTGCCAGCAGTTTAGGGGGGGGCATCGCCAAAAACATTCAGTACTTC. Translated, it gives CASSLGGGIAKNIQYF.